The 18 T cell receptor beta chains below were found in one sample sequenced in a study of blood T cell repertoires in COVID-19 (dated by TCRdb to 2018 to 2020). The method behind the library was the immunoSEQ multiplex PCR assay. What TCRdb holds here is the immuneACCESS table cut down to in-frame rearrangements. Part of the clones is not present; checked against another copy, under half of the missing clones reflect an unresolved V gene, and the others are unexplained. Within this sample are 97,000 or so clones, with roughly 80% of them counted one time only. The top ten hold around 18% of the sample. Material for sequencing was peripheral blood. All receptors come from an elderly man with acute or convalescent COVID-19.

CDR3 region: CSHRATDTQYF. In DNA form, the CDR3 reads TGCAGCCACAGGGCCACAGATACGCAGTATTTT. V gene TRBV20-1 combines with J gene TRBJ2-3, with D perhaps matching TRBD1 (6 bases). This CDR3 region has 11 residues. Per germline, CDR1 DFQATT and CDR2 SNEGSKA (reference sequence).

The rearrangement links TRBV18 to TRBJ2-3; tentative D call: TRBD2 (6 bases). This CDR3 spans 12 amino acids. Trimming left V 6 bases short and J 3 bases short, with 7 bases between. Germline V lookup: CDR1 KGHSH, CDR2 LQKENI. This CDR3 is CASSAGTDTQYF. In DNA form, the CDR3 reads TGTGCCAGCTCTGCGGGAACAGATACGCAGTATTTT.

The rearrangement joins TRBV27 to TRBJ2-1; 13 bases agree with TRBD2. The junction had 6 bases not matched to a gene; V was cut back by 0 bases and J by 7 bases. Germline V gives CDR1 MNHEY, CDR2 SMNVEV (reference sequence). This CDR3 contains 17 residues. CDR3 amino acids: CASSLSLLAGGLNEQFF. The DNA for the CDR3 is TGTGCCAGCAGTTTATCATTACTAGCGGGAGGGCTTAATGAGCAGTTCTTC.

The V call is TRBV29-1, the J call TRBJ1-1; D gene uncertain. Deletions cut 5 bases from V and 2 bases from J, with 9 bases between. CDR3 length: 12 residues. The germline gives CDR1 SQVTM, CDR2 ANQGSEA. The chain's CDR3 is CSVRRGNTEAFF. The CDR3 DNA sequence: TGCAGCGTTAGGCGGGGAAACACTGAAGCTTTCTTT.

The chain links TRBV10-3 to TRBJ2-5; TRBD1 aligns across 10 bases. The CDR3 contains 14 residues. Germline V gene data show CDR1 as ENHRY and CDR2 as SYGVKD. V dropped 5 bases and J dropped 3; count of bases not matched to a gene: 3. In nucleotides, the CDR3 is TGTGCCATCAGTTCGACAGGGGGCAAAGAGACCCAGTACTTC. Protein: CAISSTGGKETQYF.

J is TRBJ1-5 and V is TRBV7-9; 10 bases line up with TRBD1. This CDR3 region has 16 residues. In germline, CDR1 is SEHNR, CDR2 FQNEAQ (reference sequence). J lost 3 bases, V lost 4 bases, and 6 bases had no gene match. CDR3 coding DNA: TGTGCCAGCAGCTCCGACAGGGGGCCCCTCAATCAGCCCCAGCATTTT. Translation: CASSSDRGPLNQPQHF.

This clone appeared a few times. The J gene is TRBJ1-2, the V gene TRBV2; D not certain. The CDR3 spans 11 residues. The germline CDR1 and CDR2 sequences are SNHLY and FYNNEI. The V end was cut by 8 bases, the J end by 5 bases, with 9 bases between. In DNA form, the CDR3 reads TGTGCCAGCGGTAGGGAGTATGGCTACACCTTC. Translated, it gives CASGREYGYTF.

V and J are TRBV7-2 and TRBJ1-2, with D hard to call. Germline lookup yields CDR1 SGHTA and CDR2 FQGNSA. The CDR3 has 12 amino acids. Trimming shortened V by 0 bases and J by 7 bases, and 6 bases separated the two germline ends. The CDR3 loop is CASSLAVSGYTF. CDR3 DNA: TGTGCCAGCAGCTTAGCAGTCAGTGGCTACACCTTC.

The chain uses TRBV5-6 and TRBJ2-7; TRBD2 might be the D (5 bases). This CDR3 has 17 residues. Germline V gene sequence: CDR1 SGHDT, CDR2 YYEEEE. Deletions cut 0 bases from V and 3 bases from J, with 19 bases between. The CDR3 bases are TGTGCCAGCAGCTTGGCCATTTTACGGGGTGGGGACTACGAGCAGTACTTC. It is translated as CASSLAILRGGDYEQYF.

The chain combines TRBV4-1 with TRBJ1-4; 7 nucleotides align to TRBD1. This CDR3 contains 15 residues. V was clipped by 4 bases and J by 7 bases; unmatched bases: 9. Germline V gives CDR1 MGHRA, CDR2 YSYEKL. As DNA, the CDR3 is TGCGCCAGCAGCCTCCTTTCAGGGGGAAGTGAAAAACTGTTTTTT. It codes for CASSLLSGGSEKLFF.

V usage is TRBV6-2 or TRBV6-3 and J usage is TRBJ2-3, with a weak D call TRBD2 (5 bases). Per the germline V gene, CDR1 is MNHEY and CDR2 is SVGEGT. V gave up 2 bases and J gave up 0 bases, with 21 bases separating them. The length of the CDR3 is 19 residues. CDR3 residues: CASSYAVGMAGASTDTQYF. CDR3 coding DNA: TGTGCCAGCAGTTACGCTGTCGGGATGGCGGGCGCTAGCACAGATACGCAGTATTTT.

This clone showed up just a few times. The chain links TRBV28 to TRBJ2-7; 7 positions agree with TRBD1. V shed 8 bases, J shed 3 bases, and the junction held 22 bases outside the gene matches. The germline V gene has CDR1 MDHEN and CDR2 SYDVKM. This CDR3 comprises 18 residues. The CDR3 DNA follows: TGTGCCAGCCTGGCTGACCGGGACAGAGTCATGGGGCTCTACGAGCAGTACTTC. Its protein is CASLADRDRVMGLYEQYF.

The J gene is TRBJ1-5, the V gene TRBV7-2; the match to TRBD1 covers 8 bases. In germline, CDR1 is SGHTA, CDR2 FQGNSA. This CDR3 region has 13 residues. V was clipped by 5 bases and J by 5 bases; unmatched bases: 2. CDR3 bases: TGTGCCAGCAGCGGGGACAGGTATCAGCCCCAGCATTTT. Its translation: CASSGDRYQPQHF. Drawing the rest from reference TRBV7-2 and TRBJ1-5, the complete variable domain is GAGVSQSPSNKVTEKGKDVELRCDPISGHTALYWYRQSLGQGLEFLIYFQGNSAPDKSGLPSDRFSAERTGGSVSTLTIQRTQQEDSAVYLCASSGDRYQPQHFGDGTRLSIL.

The CDR3 loop reads CASSQGPQGENTEAFF. The CDR3 DNA follows: TGCGCCAGCAGCCAAGGCCCACAGGGAGAGAACACTGAAGCTTTCTTT. The V and J genes are TRBV4-1 and TRBJ1-1; D might be TRBD1 (6 bases). V was trimmed by 1 base and J by 1 base, leaving 13 bases between them. The CDR3 has 16 amino acids. CDR1 and CDR2 from the germline V gene are MGHRA and YSYEKL.

V gene TRBV21-1 combines with J gene TRBJ2-7; TRBD1, the table's D call, was not compared with the DNA. TRBV21-1 is designated a pseudogene. There are 16 residues in the CDR3. CDR3 protein: CASRPLRQSSSYEQYF. Written as DNA, the CDR3 is TGTGCCAGCAGACCCCTTCGACAGTCAAGCAGCTACGAGCAGTACTTC.

V and J are TRBV6-5 and TRBJ1-1; the D is unclear. The V gene's germline CDR1 is MNHEY and CDR2 SVGAGI. V dropped 6 bases and J dropped 5 bases, with 19 bases sitting between them. CDR3 length: 15 amino acids. The CDR3 loop reads CASSSPYSLATEAFF. The CDR3 bases are TGTGCCAGCAGCTCTCCGTACAGCCTGGCAACTGAAGCTTTCTTT.

Comment on this clone: With a much larger clone just one base away, this may be a read error. The chain recombines TRBV7-8 with TRBJ1-1; the D gene is possibly TRBD1 (5 bases). The germline V gene encodes CDR1 SGHVS and CDR2 FQNEAQ. V was cut by 1 base and J by 7 bases, with 16 bases left in between. The CDR3 length is 15 residues. CDR3 in DNA: TGTGCCAGCAGCTTAGAGCGGGCAGGGCTGGGTGAAGCTTTCTTT. Translating it yields CASSLERAGLGEAFF.

The chain is built from TRBV25-1 and TRBJ1-2; D is uncertain. The CDR3 runs 14 residues. Germline V CDR1 and CDR2: MGHDK, SYGVNS. V lost 1 base and J lost 6, with 12 bases in between. The CDR3 region is CASSESGRVDGYTF. The CDR3 DNA reads as TGTGCCAGCAGTGAATCGGGAAGGGTGGATGGCTACACCTTC.